Sequencing of this T cell receptor beta chain was carried out in a study of shared clonotypes between healthy human individuals. Between the trimmed V and J ends, which lost 5 bases and 5 bases, there was a span of 18 bases. CDR3 length: 15 amino acids. Germline V gene lookup returns CDR1 SEHNR and CDR2 FQNEAQ (reference sequence). Positive CCR7 selection of CD45RO-negative cells yielded the naive CD8 cells, and terminally differentiated effector memory CD45RA+ cells were excluded. Profiling relied on immunoSEQ multiplex PCR, and the TCRdb table lists in-frame clones only, not all of them. This table holds millions of clones, about 92% found once.

V is TRBV7-9 and J is TRBJ2-5; no clear D gene. Sequenced input: naive CD8+ T cells from PBMCs. The TCR originated in a man aged 18 to 30 in good health. Some clones in this sample may be carry-over from other donors' samples. Here the CDR3 DNA reads TGTGCCAGCAGCCCCGAACTGGGAATGCGGGAGACCCAGTACTTC. It codes for CASSPELGMRETQYF.